A single sample gave rise to the 6 T cell receptor beta chains below, sequenced in a study of metastatic and nonmetastatic thyroid tumors. TCRdb re-processed the PCR reads through MiXCR. The sample has about 23,000 clones, roughly a fifth seen once. Treatment of any kind had been given to no patient before thyroid surgery. Sequenced: blood. The receptors were sampled from a male donor with papillary thyroid cancer or a benign thyroid nodule (not recorded which). Some clones in this sample may be carry-over from other donors' samples.

As for this clone: One junction end does not reproduce the germline sequence, and a read error may be involved. CDR3 in DNA: TGTGCCAGCAGCGTAGGTGGGGGGGCCAATGGGCAGTTCTTC. As protein: CASSVGGGANGQFF. The chain links TRBV9 to TRBJ2-1, with D maybe TRBD2 (7 bases). Germline V gene sequence: CDR1 SGDLS, CDR2 YYNGEE. The CDR3 has 14 amino acids.

Relative to its sample, this clone is medium-sized (0.01 to 0.1%). This rearrangement joins TRBV7-8 to TRBJ2-7; 8 bases fit TRBD2. This CDR3 spans 15 amino acids. CDR1 is SGHVS, CDR2 FQNEAQ, per germline. Losses at the gene ends were 5 bases for V and 3 bases for J; bases not matched to a gene: 9. CDR3 sequence reads: CASSLELAGNYEQYF. In DNA, the CDR3 is TGTGCCAGCAGCCTCGAATTAGCGGGAAACTACGAGCAGTACTTC.

This chain connects TRBV6-1 to TRBJ2-2, with unresolved D. The CDR3 is 13 amino acids. V gave up 6 bases and J gave up 4 bases, with 9 bases separating them. CDR1 MNHNS and CDR2 SASEGT come from the germline V gene. CDR3 sequence: CASRNGSTGELFF. DNA for the CDR3: TGTGCCAGCAGGAATGGCAGCACCGGGGAGCTGTTTTTT.

This clone is judged medium-sized. The chain uses TRBV27 and TRBJ2-7; tentative D call: TRBD2 (6 bases). V was trimmed by 5 bases and J by 2 bases, leaving 16 bases between them. The CDR3 covers 15 residues. Germline-derived CDR1 and CDR2 are MNHEY and SMNVEV (reference sequence). The CDR3 protein is CASSPTSGHTYEQYF. The CDR3 DNA follows: TGTGCCAGCAGTCCGACCAGCGGGCACACCTACGAGCAGTACTTC.

This clone came up many times. One end of the junction fails to match germline, which may point to a read error. Other DNA sequences from this sample encode an identical CDR3 as well. The V call is TRBV19, the J call TRBJ1-2, with D possibly matching TRBD1 (6 bases). The CDR3 contains 18 residues. The germline CDR1 and CDR2 sequences are LNHDA and SQIVND (reference sequence). This chain's CDR3 is CASTIGGIGQLANYGYTF. The CDR3 DNA reads as TGCGCCAGTACCATAGGGGGAATCGGACAGTTAGCTAACTATGGCTACACCTTC.

In its sample, this clone was seen many times. The rearrangement links TRBV19 to TRBJ2-4; D ambiguous. Looked up from germline, CDR1 is LNHDA and CDR2 is SQIVND (reference sequence). This CDR3 contains 12 residues. V was trimmed by 5 bases and J by 8 bases, leaving 10 bases between them. This CDR3 reads CASSPERHIQYF. The CDR3 bases are TGTGCCAGTAGTCCGGAGAGGCACATTCAGTACTTC.